The following is a TCR beta chain sequence with its context. Its antigen remains undetermined. There are no base qualities to consult, and no much larger clone falls within one base. CDR1 and CDR2, looked up from the germline V gene, are SGHDT and YYEEEE. A distance of 15 bases separates the germline ends of V and J, which lose 5 bases and 6 bases respectively. Spanning cysteine to phenylalanine, the CDR3 consists of 13 amino acids. Left in the record is the CDR3 DNA by itself, 39 bases read in frame from the first base. Genomic DNA was isolated from the sorted cells so that the TCRbeta CDR3 region could be sequenced. The immunoSEQ Assay was used to sequence the TCRbeta CDR3 regions. In TCRdb, the immuneACCESS table is reduced to in-frame sequences with V and J assigned. These tables do not hold every clone; where another copy was compared, an unresolved V gene accounts for under half, and the others remain unexplained. This sample is represented by 26,000 or so clones; approximately 80% of them were singletons. Of the sample, about 15% falls within the top ten clones.

This sample was included in a study of OX40 agonist ivuxolimab in advanced cancers. Background for the entire study: Ivuxolimab, which targeted the costimulatory receptor OX40 (CD134), was an agonistic, fully human IgG2 monoclonal antibody. Intravenous ivuxolimab was administered to patients every 2 weeks at six dose levels: 0.01, 0.1, 0.3, 1.5, 3 and 10 mg/kg. Of the 52 patients in dose escalation, approximately 20 had hepatocellular carcinoma, approximately 15 had melanoma, 9 had renal cell carcinoma and 9 had head and neck cancer. The dose-escalation cohort was around 83% male with a mean age of approximately 60 years, ranging from roughly 20 to 80. Patients were allowed to have had prior anti-PD-1, anti-PD-L1 or anti-CTLA-4 therapy, and roughly 40% of the dose-escalation patients had previously received checkpoint inhibitors. Partial responses occurred in three dose-escalation patients: two with cutaneous melanoma and one with hepatocellular carcinoma. Peripheral TCRbeta sequencing aimed to test whether ivuxolimab altered TCR sequence diversity and caused clonal T-cell expansion. The monotherapy dose-escalation portion (N of about 50 patients) of the phase I ivuxolimab trial is reported in the paper. Summary of the overall study and its limitations: The antigen specificity of the clonally expanded peripheral T cells was not determined. Low levels of normalized T-cell clonal expansion were also seen in some patients who did not respond. At doses of 0.1 to 3.0 mg/kg, clonal expansion of both CD4+ and CD8+ T cells in blood was seen between baseline and week 6. After ivuxolimab, expanded clones were on average more numerous among CD8+ T cells than among CD4+ T cells. In partial responders in the 0.1-3.0 mg/kg groups, normalized peripheral clonal expansion was found to be among the lowest, especially among CD8+ T cells.

The trial excluded patients who had a history of autoimmune disease or who were on systemic immunosuppression. In every dose cohort, peripheral blood was drawn for TCR sequencing at baseline, cycle 4 day 1, and cycle 7 day 1. Samples came from an open-label, multicenter, first-in-human phase I dose-escalation trial of ivuxolimab. Adults with locally advanced or metastatic melanoma, renal cell carcinoma, hepatocellular carcinoma or head and neck squamous cell carcinoma were enrolled in the trial. Before TCR sequencing, CD4+ T cells and CD8+ T cells were sorted from peripheral blood as separate populations.

The sequence links TRBV5-6 to TRBJ2-7; the D gene is possibly TRBD1, with 5 bases matching. The sequence came from an adult with an advanced solid tumor such as melanoma, head and neck, liver or kidney cancer. The sequenced sample was CD4+ or CD8+ T cells sorted from blood, obtained in a trial of the OX40 agonist ivuxolimab. CDR3 sequence: CASSFQGAVEQYF. The DNA sequence reads TGTGCCAGCAGTTTTCAAGGGGCGGTCGAGCAGTACTTC.